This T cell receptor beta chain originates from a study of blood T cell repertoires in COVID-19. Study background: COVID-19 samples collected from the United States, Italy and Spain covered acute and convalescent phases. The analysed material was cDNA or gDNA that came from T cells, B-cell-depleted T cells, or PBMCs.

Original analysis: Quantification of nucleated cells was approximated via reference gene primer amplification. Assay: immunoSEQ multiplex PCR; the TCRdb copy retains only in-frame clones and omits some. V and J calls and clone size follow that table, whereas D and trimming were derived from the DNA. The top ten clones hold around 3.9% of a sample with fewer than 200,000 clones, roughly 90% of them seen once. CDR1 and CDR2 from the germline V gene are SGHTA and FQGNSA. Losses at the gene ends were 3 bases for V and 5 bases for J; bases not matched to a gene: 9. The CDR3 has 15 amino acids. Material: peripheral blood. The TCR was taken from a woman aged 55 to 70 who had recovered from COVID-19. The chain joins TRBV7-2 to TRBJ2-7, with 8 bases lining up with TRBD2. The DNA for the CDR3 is TGTGCCAGCAGCTTCGGGTGGGGGACTAGAGACGAGCAGTACTTC. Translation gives CASSFGWGTRDEQYF.